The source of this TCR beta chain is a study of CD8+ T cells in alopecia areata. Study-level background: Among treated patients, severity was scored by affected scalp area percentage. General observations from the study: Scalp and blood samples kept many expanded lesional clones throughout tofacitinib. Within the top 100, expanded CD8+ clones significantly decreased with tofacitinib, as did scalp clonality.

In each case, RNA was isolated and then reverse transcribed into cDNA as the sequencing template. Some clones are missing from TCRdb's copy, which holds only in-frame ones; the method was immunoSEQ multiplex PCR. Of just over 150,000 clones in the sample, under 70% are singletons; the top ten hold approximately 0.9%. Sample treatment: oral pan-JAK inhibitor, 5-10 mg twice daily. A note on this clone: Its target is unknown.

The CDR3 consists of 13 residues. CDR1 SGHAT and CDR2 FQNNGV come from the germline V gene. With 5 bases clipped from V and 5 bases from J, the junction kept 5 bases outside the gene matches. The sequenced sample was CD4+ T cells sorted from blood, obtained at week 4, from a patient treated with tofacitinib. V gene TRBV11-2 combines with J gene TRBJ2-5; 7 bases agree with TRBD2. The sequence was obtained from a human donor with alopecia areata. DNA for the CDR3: TGTGCCAGCAGCCCGAGGGAGGGGGAGACCCAGTACTTC. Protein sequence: CASSPREGETQYF.